This TCR beta chain was documented in a study of shared clonotypes between healthy human individuals. In the study overall: The plates for each donor numbered three CD4 naive, three CD4 memory, two CD8 naive and one CD8 memory. The study, taken as a whole, reports: For naive CD4 cells, approximately 5% of clonotypes were shared across a handful of donors. Only blood was sampled; tissue repertoires likely differ.

The method was immunoSEQ multiplex PCR; TCRdb's version includes in-frame clones alone and lacks a portion of them. The table shows roughly 2.5 million clones, with 85% to 95% occurring only once. A split of CD4+ cells into CD45RA+ naive and CD45RA-negative memory subsets was performed. The CDR3 is 14 residues long. From germline, CDR1 is ENHRY and CDR2 SYGVKD. Germline trimming cut 4 bases from V and 3 bases from J; bases unmatched to any gene: 5. Comment on this clone: Its cognate antigen is unknown.

Sequenced sample: naive CD4+ T cells sorted from blood. Subset defined: CD45RA+ positively selected. The chain links TRBV10-3 to TRBJ2-7, with 8 bases fitting TRBD1. The receptor comes from a young man in good health. The CDR3 is CAISGQGSNYEQYF. The CDR3 nucleotides read TGTGCCATCAGTGGACAGGGGTCGAACTACGAGCAGTACTTC.